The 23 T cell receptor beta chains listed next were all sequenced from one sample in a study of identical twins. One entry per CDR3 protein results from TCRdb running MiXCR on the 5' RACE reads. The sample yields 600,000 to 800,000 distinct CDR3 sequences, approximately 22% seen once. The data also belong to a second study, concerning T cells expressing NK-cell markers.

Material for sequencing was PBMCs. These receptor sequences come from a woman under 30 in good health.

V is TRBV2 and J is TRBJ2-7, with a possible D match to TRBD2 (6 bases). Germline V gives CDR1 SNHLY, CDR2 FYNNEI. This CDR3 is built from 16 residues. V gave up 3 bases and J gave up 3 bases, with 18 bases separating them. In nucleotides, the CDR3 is TGTGCCAGCAGTGATGAGGCGGGACTCGCTCTCTACGAGCAGTACTTC. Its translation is CASSDEAGLALYEQYF.

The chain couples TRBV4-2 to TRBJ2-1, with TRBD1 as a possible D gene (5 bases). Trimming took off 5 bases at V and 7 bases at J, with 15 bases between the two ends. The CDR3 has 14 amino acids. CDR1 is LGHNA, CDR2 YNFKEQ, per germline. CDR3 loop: CASSREQVLNEQFF. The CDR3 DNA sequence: TGTGCCAGCAGCAGGGAACAGGTTTTAAATGAGCAGTTCTTC.

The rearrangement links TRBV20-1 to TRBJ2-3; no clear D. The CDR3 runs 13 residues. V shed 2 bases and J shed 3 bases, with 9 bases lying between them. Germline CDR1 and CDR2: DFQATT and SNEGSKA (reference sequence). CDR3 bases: TGCAGTGCTAGACACCCTGGAACAGATACGCAGTATTTT. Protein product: CSARHPGTDTQYF.

The CDR3 sequence is CASSKGHEQYF. The CDR3 DNA is TGTGCCAGCAGCAAGGGGCACGAGCAGTACTTC. The genes are TRBV7-9 and TRBJ2-7; tentative D call: TRBD1 (5 bases). V lost 5 bases and J 5 bases, leaving 7 bases between the germline ends. The CDR3 has 11 residues. Germline V CDR1 and CDR2: SEHNR, FQNEAQ (reference sequence).

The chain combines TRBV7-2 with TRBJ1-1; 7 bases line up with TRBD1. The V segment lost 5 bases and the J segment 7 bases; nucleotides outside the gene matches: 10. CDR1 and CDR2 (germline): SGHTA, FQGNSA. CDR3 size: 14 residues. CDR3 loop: CASSRQGMFREAFF. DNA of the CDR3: TGTGCCAGCAGCCGACAGGGTATGTTTCGTGAAGCTTTCTTT.

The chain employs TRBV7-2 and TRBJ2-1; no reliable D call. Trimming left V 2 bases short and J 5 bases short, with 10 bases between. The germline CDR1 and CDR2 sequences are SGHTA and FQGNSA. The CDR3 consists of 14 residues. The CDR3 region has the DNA TGTGCCAGCAGCTTAAACTGGAACCACAATGAGCAGTTCTTC. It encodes CASSLNWNHNEQFF.

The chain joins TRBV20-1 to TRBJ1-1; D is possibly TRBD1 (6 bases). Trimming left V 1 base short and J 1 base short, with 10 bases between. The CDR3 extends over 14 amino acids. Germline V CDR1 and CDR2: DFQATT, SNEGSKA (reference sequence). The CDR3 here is CSARGGTTNTEAFF. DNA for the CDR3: TGCAGTGCTAGAGGCGGGACAACGAACACTGAAGCTTTCTTT.

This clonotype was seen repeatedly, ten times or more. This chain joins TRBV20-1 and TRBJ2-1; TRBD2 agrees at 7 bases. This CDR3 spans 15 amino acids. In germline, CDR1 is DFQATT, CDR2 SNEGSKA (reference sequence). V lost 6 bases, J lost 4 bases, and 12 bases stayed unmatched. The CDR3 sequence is CSATELAKGYNEQFF. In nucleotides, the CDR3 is TGCAGTGCGACCGAACTAGCGAAGGGGTACAATGAGCAGTTCTTC.

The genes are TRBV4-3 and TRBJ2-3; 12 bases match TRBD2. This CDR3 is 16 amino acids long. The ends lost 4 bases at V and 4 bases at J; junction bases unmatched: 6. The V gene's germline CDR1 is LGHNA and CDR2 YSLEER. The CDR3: CASSRSLAGGSDTQYF. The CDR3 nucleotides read TGCGCCAGCAGCCGGTCACTAGCGGGAGGATCAGATACGCAGTATTTT.

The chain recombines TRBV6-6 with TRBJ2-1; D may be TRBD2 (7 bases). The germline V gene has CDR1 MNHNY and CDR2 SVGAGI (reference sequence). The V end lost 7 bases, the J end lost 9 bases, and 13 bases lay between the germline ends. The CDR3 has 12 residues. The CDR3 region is CASKGGFVEQFF. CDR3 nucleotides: TGTGCCAGCAAGGGGGGGTTCGTTGAGCAGTTCTTC.

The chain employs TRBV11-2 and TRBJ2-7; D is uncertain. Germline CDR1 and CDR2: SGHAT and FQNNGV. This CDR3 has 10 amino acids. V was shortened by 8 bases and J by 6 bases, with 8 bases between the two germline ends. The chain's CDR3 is CASGRLEQYF. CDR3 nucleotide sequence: TGTGCCAGCGGAAGGCTCGAGCAGTACTTC.

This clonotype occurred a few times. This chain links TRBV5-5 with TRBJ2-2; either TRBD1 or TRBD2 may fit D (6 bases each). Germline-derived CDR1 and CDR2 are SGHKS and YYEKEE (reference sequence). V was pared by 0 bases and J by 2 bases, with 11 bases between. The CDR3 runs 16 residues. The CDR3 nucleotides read TGTGCCAGCAGCTTGGGCGGGACACTTAACACCGGGGAGCTGTTTTTT. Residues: CASSLGGTLNTGELFF.

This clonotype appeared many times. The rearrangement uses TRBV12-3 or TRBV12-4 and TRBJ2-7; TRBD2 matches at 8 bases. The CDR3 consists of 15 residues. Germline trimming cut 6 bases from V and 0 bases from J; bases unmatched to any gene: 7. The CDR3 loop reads CASSWSGGSSYEQYF. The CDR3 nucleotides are TGTGCCAGCAGCTGGAGCGGGGGAAGCTCCTACGAGCAGTACTTC.

CDR3 protein: CATSRDLTDTQYF. CDR3 coding DNA: TGTGCCACCAGCAGGGACCTCACAGATACGCAGTATTTT. The V call is TRBV15, the J call TRBJ2-3, with D uncertain. The germline V gene encodes CDR1 LNHNV and CDR2 YYDKDF (reference sequence). V lost 3 bases and J lost 2, with 6 bases in between. This CDR3 region has 13 residues.

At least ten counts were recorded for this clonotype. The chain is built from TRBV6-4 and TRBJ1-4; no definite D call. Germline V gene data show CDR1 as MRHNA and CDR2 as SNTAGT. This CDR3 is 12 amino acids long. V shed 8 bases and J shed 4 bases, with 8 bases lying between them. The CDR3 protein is CASVRSNEKLFF. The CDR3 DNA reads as TGTGCCAGCGTGAGGAGTAATGAAAAACTGTTTTTT.

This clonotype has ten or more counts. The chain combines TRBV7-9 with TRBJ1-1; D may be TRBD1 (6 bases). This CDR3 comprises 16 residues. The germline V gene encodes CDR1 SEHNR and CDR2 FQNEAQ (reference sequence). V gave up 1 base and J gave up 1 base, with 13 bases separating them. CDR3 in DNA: TGTGCCAGCAGCTTAGACGGGGGGCCTGGGAACACTGAAGCTTTCTTT. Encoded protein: CASSLDGGPGNTEAFF.

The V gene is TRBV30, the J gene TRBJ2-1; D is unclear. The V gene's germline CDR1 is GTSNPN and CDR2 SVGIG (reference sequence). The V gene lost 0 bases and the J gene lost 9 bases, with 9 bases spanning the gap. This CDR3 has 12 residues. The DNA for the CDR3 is TGTGCCTGGAGTGTACTTCCCATTGAGCAGTTCTTC. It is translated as CAWSVLPIEQFF.

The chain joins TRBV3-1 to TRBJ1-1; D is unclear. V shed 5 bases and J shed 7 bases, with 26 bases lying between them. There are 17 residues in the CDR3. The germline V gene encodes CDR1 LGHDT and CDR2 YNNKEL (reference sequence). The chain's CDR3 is CASSKALYRDPENEAFF. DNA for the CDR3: TGTGCCAGCAGCAAAGCTCTCTACCGGGATCCAGAGAATGAAGCTTTCTTT.

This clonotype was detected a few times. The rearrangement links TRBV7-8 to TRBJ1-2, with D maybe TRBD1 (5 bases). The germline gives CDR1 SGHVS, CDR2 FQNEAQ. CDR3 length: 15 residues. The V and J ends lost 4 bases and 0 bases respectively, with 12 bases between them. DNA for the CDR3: TGTGCCAGCAGCTCCGCAGGGTTAGCTAACTATGGCTACACCTTC. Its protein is CASSSAGLANYGYTF.

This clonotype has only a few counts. CDR3 DNA sequence: TGCGCCAGCAGTTCCACGGTCTACGAGCAGTACTTC. Translating gives CASSSTVYEQYF. The V gene is TRBV5-1, the J gene TRBJ2-7; the D is unclear. V gave up 5 bases and J gave up 3 bases, with 9 bases separating them. The CDR3 covers 12 residues. Germline-derived CDR1 and CDR2 are SGHRS and YFSETQ.

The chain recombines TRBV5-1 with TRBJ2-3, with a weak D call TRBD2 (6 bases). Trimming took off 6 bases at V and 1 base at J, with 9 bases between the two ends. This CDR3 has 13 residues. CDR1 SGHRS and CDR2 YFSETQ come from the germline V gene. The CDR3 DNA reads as TGCGCCAGCACGGGGGAGGGCACAGATACGCAGTATTTT. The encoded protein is CASTGEGTDTQYF.

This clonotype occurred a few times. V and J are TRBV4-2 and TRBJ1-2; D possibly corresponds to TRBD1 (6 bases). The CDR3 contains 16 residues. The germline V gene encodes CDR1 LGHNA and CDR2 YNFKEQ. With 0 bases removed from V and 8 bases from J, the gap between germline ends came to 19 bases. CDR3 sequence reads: CASSQDFGGALRGYTF. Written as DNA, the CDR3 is TGTGCCAGCAGCCAAGATTTTGGGGGCGCGCTGAGGGGCTACACCTTC.

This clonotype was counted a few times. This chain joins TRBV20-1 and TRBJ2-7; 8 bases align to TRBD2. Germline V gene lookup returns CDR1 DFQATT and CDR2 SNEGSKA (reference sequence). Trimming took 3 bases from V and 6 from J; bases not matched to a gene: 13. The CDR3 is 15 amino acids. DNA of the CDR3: TGCAGTGCTAGTTTTTCCACTGGCGGGAGGCTCGAGCAGTACTTC. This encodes CSASFSTGGRLEQYF.